This TCR beta chain appears in the sequencing data of a study of blood T cell repertoires in COVID-19. In the study overall: PBMCs, B-cell-depleted T cells, or T cells provided the cDNA or gDNA that made up the material.

The CDR3 spans 15 residues. Germline lookup yields CDR1 SEHNR and CDR2 FQNEAQ (reference sequence). V lost 4 bases and J 8 bases, leaving 17 bases between the germline ends. In the source study's methods: How many nucleated cells were present was estimated from reference gene primer amplification. Generated by immunoSEQ multiplex PCR, the TCRdb table keeps only in-frame clones and is missing some. That table furnishes V, J and clone size, whereas the DNA furnished D and trimming. The table has 380,000 or so clones, more than 65% seen once. The TCR sequence derives from a human donor with acute or convalescent COVID-19. The donor label of this sample is uncertain. The specimen sequenced was peripheral blood. The V gene is TRBV7-9, the J gene TRBJ1-4, with unresolved D. CDR3 loop: CASSSPPPGSEKLFF. The CDR3 nucleotides are TGTGCCAGCAGCTCACCGCCCCCAGGAAGCGAAAAACTGTTTTTT.